This entry lists 30 T cell receptor beta chains sequenced from one sample in a study of T cells in Graves' hyperthyroidism and ophthalmopathy (dated by TCRdb to about 2019). The method was multiplex PCR. Sequencing was performed on an Illumina HiSeq 2000. Amplification of TCR beta CDR3 regions was carried out from RNA transcripts. The first round of RT-PCR for the TCR CDR3 was performed with the HTBI primer set and the Qiagen OneStep RT-PCR kit. TCRdb itself trimmed the public reads at Q25 with fastp, ran MiXCR and retained productive beta chains. Each CDR3 protein gets just one entry, which takes the most common genes and DNA from the rows behind it. The sample yields about 560,000 distinct CDR3 sequences; roughly a sixth were counted once. Clones ranked in the top ten supply about 17% of the sample. The sample taken for sequencing was blood. The receptor source for this set is a woman aged 18-35 years with Graves' hyperthyroidism.

This clonotype was found many times. CDR3 loop: CASSPGSGITDTQYF. Here the CDR3 DNA reads TGTGCCAGCTCACCCGGTAGCGGGATCACAGATACGCAGTATTTT. The chain couples TRBV18 to TRBJ2-3; TRBD2 aligns across 8 bases. V shed 3 bases, J shed 2 bases, and the junction held 4 bases outside the gene matches. This CDR3 has 15 residues. Germline lookup yields CDR1 KGHSH and CDR2 LQKENI.

This chain uses TRBV4-3 with TRBJ2-2, with 7 bases identical to TRBD2. Germline V CDR1 and CDR2: LGHNA, YSLEER. V lost 0 bases and J lost 3; bases outside the gene matches: 7. This CDR3 region has 17 residues. CDR3 sequence reads: CASSQDWRGTYTGELFF. DNA for the CDR3: TGCGCCAGCAGCCAAGATTGGCGGGGGACCTACACCGGGGAGCTGTTTTTT.

In this sample, this clonotype turned up a few times. The rearrangement joins TRBV10-3 to TRBJ1-1; D gene uncertain. The CDR3 runs to 13 residues. V was pared by 2 bases and J by 1 base, with 5 bases between. Germline V gives CDR1 ENHRY, CDR2 SYGVKD. Here the CDR3 DNA reads TGTGCCATCAGTGAGCACTCGAACACTGAAGCTTTCTTT. Translating it yields CAISEHSNTEAFF.

This clonotype was counted ten times or more. The CDR3 DNA sequence: TGTGCCAGCAGTTCAGGACAGGTTCGAAGGTCTGAAGCTTTCTTT. Its translation: CASSSGQVRRSEAFF. The chain carries TRBV12-3 or TRBV12-4 and TRBJ1-1; the match to TRBD1 covers 7 bases. The CDR3 is made up of 15 amino acids. V lost 4 bases to trimming and J lost 6 bases; unmatched junction nucleotides: 11.

This clonotype was observed a few times. The chain has TRBV7-2 and TRBJ1-6; maybe TRBD1 (5 bases). Per the germline V gene, CDR1 is SGHTA and CDR2 is FQGNSA. Trimming pared 1 base from V and 0 bases from J, leaving 10 bases between. The CDR3 covers 17 residues. CDR3 DNA sequence: TGTGCCAGCAGCTTAGTTGCAGGGAGCTCCTATAATTCACCCCTCCACTTT. It is translated as CASSLVAGSSYNSPLHF.

The chain joins TRBV4-3 to TRBJ2-1, with D possibly being TRBD2 (5 bases). V was pared by 4 bases and J by 3 bases, with 13 bases between. There are 15 residues in the CDR3. Per germline, CDR1 LGHNA and CDR2 YSLEER. CDR3 sequence reads: CASSLGKGLYNEQFF. CDR3 nucleotide sequence: TGCGCCAGCAGCCTAGGGAAAGGACTCTACAATGAGCAGTTCTTC.

This rearrangement joins TRBV29-1 to TRBJ1-1; TRBD1 matches 7 bases. The J segment lost 1 base and the V segment lost 5 bases, leaving 4 bases of the junction unmatched. This CDR3 region has 13 residues. The germline CDR1 and CDR2 sequences are SQVTM and ANQGSEA. CDR3 sequence: CSVRQGGNTEAFF. The DNA for the CDR3 is TGCAGCGTTCGACAGGGTGGGAACACTGAAGCTTTCTTT.

There are many counts of this clonotype. V and J are TRBV27 and TRBJ1-2; no definite D call. The germline CDR1 and CDR2 sequences are MNHEY and SMNVEV (reference sequence). Trimming took off 5 bases at V and 6 bases at J, with 22 bases between the two ends. There are 16 residues in the CDR3. The CDR3 loop reads CASSVFRLPAIDGYTF. The CDR3 DNA sequence: TGTGCCAGCAGTGTCTTTCGACTTCCGGCGATTGATGGCTACACCTTC.

The chain joins TRBV27 to TRBJ2-4; D is unclear. Looked up from germline, CDR1 is MNHEY and CDR2 is SMNVEV (reference sequence). The V gene lost 6 bases and the J gene lost 0 bases, with 12 bases spanning the gap. The CDR3 runs 15 residues. CDR3 bases: TGTGCCAGCAGCCCCGTGGTCTCAGCCAAAAACATTCAGTACTTC. It yields the protein CASSPVVSAKNIQYF.

This clonotype was detected many times. V is TRBV30 and J is TRBJ2-1; TRBD2 agrees at 8 bases. From germline, CDR1 is GTSNPN and CDR2 SVGIG (reference sequence). This CDR3 has 16 residues. J lost 1 base, V lost 3 bases, and 8 bases had no gene match. As DNA, the CDR3 is TGTGCCTGGAGAGAGAAAAGCGGGAGTTCCTACAATGAGCAGTTCTTC. Amino acid sequence: CAWREKSGSSYNEQFF.

This clonotype came up a few times. The genes are TRBV12-3 or TRBV12-4 and TRBJ1-6; D is unresolved. Trimming stripped 0 bases from V and 5 bases from J, with 11 bases between. This CDR3 is built from 16 residues. Here the CDR3 reads CASSLAIAVNNSPLHF. Here the CDR3 DNA reads TGTGCCAGCAGTTTAGCGATAGCAGTGAATAATTCACCCCTCCACTTT.

This clonotype came up a few times. This chain uses TRBV6-2 or TRBV6-3 with TRBJ2-2, with D possibly TRBD2 on 6 matching bases. The CDR3 is made up of 13 amino acids. Deletions cut 6 bases from V and 9 bases from J, with 14 bases between. Germline-derived CDR1 and CDR2 are MNHEY and SVGEGT. CDR3 amino acids: CASSGGVWRELFF. In nucleotides, the CDR3 is TGTGCCAGCAGCGGAGGGGTATGGAGGGAGCTGTTTTTT.

The V call is TRBV5-1, the J call TRBJ1-1, with 7 bases fitting TRBD1. V lost 3 bases and J lost 4; bases outside the gene matches: 6. Germline V gene data show CDR1 as SGHRS and CDR2 as YFSETQ. The CDR3 runs 14 residues. The CDR3 sequence: CASSSPGGGTEAFF. The CDR3 DNA follows: TGCGCCAGCAGCTCTCCAGGGGGTGGCACTGAAGCTTTCTTT.

This clonotype has at least ten counts. The chain couples TRBV6-1 to TRBJ1-3; D is undetermined. Trimming removed 8 bases from V and 1 base from J, with 12 bases in between. The germline V gene encodes CDR1 MNHNS and CDR2 SASEGT. The CDR3 sequence is 14 residues long. In nucleotides, the CDR3 is TGTGCCAGCCGATATGAAACATCTGGAAACACCATATATTTT. Translated: CASRYETSGNTIYF.

This clonotype was observed at least ten times. V gene TRBV20-1 combines with J gene TRBJ2-7; the D gene is possibly TRBD1 (6 bases). The germline V gene encodes CDR1 DFQATT and CDR2 SNEGSKA (reference sequence). The CDR3 has 16 amino acids. The V gene lost 0 bases and the J gene lost 4 bases, with 19 bases spanning the gap. The CDR3 is CSARDLTGTMRYEQYF. The CDR3 nucleotides read TGCAGTGCTAGAGATCTCACCGGGACAATGAGATACGAGCAGTACTTC.

The table lists this clonotype with many counts. The rearrangement uses TRBV12-3 or TRBV12-4 and TRBJ2-1; D gene ambiguous. The V end lost 6 bases, the J end lost 9 bases, and 9 bases lay between the germline ends. This CDR3 is 11 amino acids long. This CDR3 reads CASRFLGEQFF. CDR3 sequence (DNA): TGTGCCAGCAGGTTCCTTGGTGAGCAGTTCTTC.

DNA for the CDR3: TGTGCCAGCAGTCCCTCCTACAGGGAACGGACAGATACGCAGTATTTT. The encoded protein is CASSPSYRERTDTQYF. The rearrangement uses TRBV6-1 and TRBJ2-3, with TRBD1 as a possible D gene (6 bases). Trimming took off 5 bases at V and 3 bases at J, with 18 bases between the two ends. The germline V gene encodes CDR1 MNHNS and CDR2 SASEGT. The CDR3 sequence is 16 residues long.

In its sample, this clonotype was seen a few times. V gene TRBV4-3 combines with J gene TRBJ1-2; no reliable D call. Per the germline V gene, CDR1 is LGHNA and CDR2 is YSLEER. With 0 bases removed from V and 0 bases from J, the gap between germline ends came to 5 bases. The CDR3 totals 14 residues. CDR3 coding DNA: TGCGCCAGCAGCCAAGATCTAACTAACTATGGCTACACCTTC. The encoded protein is CASSQDLTNYGYTF.

This clonotype was picked up many times. The chain links TRBV7-2 to TRBJ2-5; TRBD2 agrees at 7 bases. This CDR3 comprises 15 residues. The V segment lost 5 bases and the J segment 3 bases; nucleotides outside the gene matches: 9. Germline V gene lookup returns CDR1 SGHTA and CDR2 FQGNSA. CDR3 bases: TGTGCCAGCAGCGCCCGGCGGGCGGGGGAAGAGACCCAGTACTTC. Its protein product is CASSARRAGEETQYF.

In this sample, this clonotype turned up many times. The gene calls are TRBV20-1 and TRBJ2-7; the match to TRBD2 covers 12 bases. The CDR3 is 14 residues long. J gave up 5 bases and V 2 bases, and 4 bases lay outside the gene matches. Germline assignment: CDR1 DFQATT and CDR2 SNEGSKA (reference sequence). DNA of the CDR3: TGCAGTGCTAGACTAGCGGGAGGGCCCCACGAGCAGTACTTC. Translated, it gives CSARLAGGPHEQYF.

This clonotype was found a few times. The V and J genes are TRBV5-5 and TRBJ2-7; 7 nucleotides agree with TRBD1. This CDR3 has 16 amino acids. Germline V gene lookup returns CDR1 SGHKS and CDR2 YYEKEE (reference sequence). Trimming cost V 2 bases and J 7 bases; bases outside gene matches: 15. CDR3 in DNA: TGTGCCAGCAGCTTTGGGGAACAGGGGAAACTAGGGGAGCAGTACTTC. Translation gives CASSFGEQGKLGEQYF.

CDR3 DNA: TGCAGTGCTAGTCCCTGGGGGTCGGGCTTCAGCTCCTACAATGAGCAGTTCTTC. As protein: CSASPWGSGFSSYNEQFF. The genes are TRBV20-1 and TRBJ2-1, with D possibly called TRBD1 or TRBD2 (5 bases each). The CDR3 spans 18 residues. Trimming removed 3 bases at V and 0 bases at J, with 21 bases between. Germline values: CDR1 DFQATT, CDR2 SNEGSKA (reference sequence).

The chain joins TRBV4-1 to TRBJ2-4, with 8 bases that match TRBD2. CDR1 is MGHRA, CDR2 YSYEKL, per germline. This CDR3 has 15 residues. V was pared by 3 bases and J by 2 bases, with 3 bases of the junction left unmatched. CDR3 DNA: TGCGCCAGCAGCCACCGGGAGGGCTCCAAAAACATTCAGTACTTC. Translating gives CASSHREGSKNIQYF.

The table lists this clonotype with many counts. The chain is built from TRBV20-1 and TRBJ2-5; a possible D gene is TRBD1 (6 bases). The length of the CDR3 is 14 residues. The germline V and J ends were trimmed by 0 bases and 5 bases, with 13 bases remaining between them. Germline values: CDR1 DFQATT, CDR2 SNEGSKA (reference sequence). The CDR3 DNA is TGCAGTGCTAGAGATAAGGACAGTAGGGAGACCCAGTACTTC. Translated, it gives CSARDKDSRETQYF.

V usage is TRBV7-3 and J usage is TRBJ1-1; TRBD1 aligns across 10 bases. This CDR3 region has 15 residues. CDR1 SGHTA and CDR2 FQGTGA come from the germline V gene. V lost 2 bases and J lost 3; bases outside the gene matches: 3. CDR3 DNA sequence: TGTGCCAGCAGCTTACCCGGGACAGGGGACACTGAAGCTTTCTTT. Its translation: CASSLPGTGDTEAFF.

This clonotype appeared a few times. V is TRBV11-3 and J is TRBJ2-1; TRBD2 aligns across 14 bases. V shed 3 bases, J shed 10 bases, and the junction held 5 bases outside the gene matches. Germline CDR1 is SGHNT and CDR2 is YENEEA. The CDR3 contains 15 residues. The CDR3, as DNA: TGTGCCAGCAGCTTGACTAGCGGGAGGGGTGTGGAGCAGTTCTTC. This sequence encodes CASSLTSGRGVEQFF. Full variable domain (missing parts from reference TRBV11-3 and TRBJ2-1): EAGVVQSPRYKIIEKKQPVAFWCNPISGHNTLYWYLQNLGQGPELLIRYENEEAVDDSQLPKDRFSAERLKGVDSTLKIQPAELGDSAVYLCASSLTSGRGVEQFFGPGTRLTVL.

This clonotype was detected many times. The genes are TRBV12-3 or TRBV12-4 and TRBJ1-2, with D perhaps matching TRBD1 (5 bases). The CDR3 spans 13 residues. Trimming removed 7 bases at V and 4 bases at J, with 13 bases between. The CDR3 nucleotides are TGTGCCAGCACCGCCGGGGACCTCTATGGCTACACCTTC. It specifies CASTAGDLYGYTF.

This sequence joins TRBV5-1 and TRBJ2-1, with 11 bases aligning to TRBD2. This CDR3 is 16 amino acids long. The germline gives CDR1 SGHRS, CDR2 YFSETQ. V shed 0 bases and J 5 bases; nucleotides not matched to a gene: 4. The CDR3 reads CASSLVKLAGDNEQFF. The DNA for the CDR3 is TGCGCCAGCAGCTTGGTTAAACTAGCGGGAGACAATGAGCAGTTCTTC.

The chain uses TRBV4-1 and TRBJ1-2, with a tentative D call TRBD1 (5 bases). Between the trimmed V and J ends, which lost 3 bases and 0 bases, there was a span of 11 bases. The CDR3 loop spans 15 amino acids. Per germline, CDR1 MGHRA and CDR2 YSYEKL. CDR3 coding DNA: TGCGCCAGCAGCCACCCCAGGGAGGCTAACTATGGCTACACCTTC. Translated, it gives CASSHPREANYGYTF.

This clonotype was observed a handful of times. The chain uses TRBV7-9 and TRBJ1-6; D may be TRBD1 (5 bases). Trimming removed 4 bases at V and 5 bases at J, with 12 bases between. Germline CDR1 is SEHNR and CDR2 is FQNEAQ (reference sequence). The CDR3 consists of 15 residues. CDR3 DNA: TGTGCCAGCAGCTCAGACGGGGGGGATAATTCACCCCTCCACTTT. Translation gives CASSSDGGDNSPLHF. The entire variable domain, with the rest obtained from reference TRBV7-9 and TRBJ1-6, is as follows: DTGVSQNPRHKITKRGQNVTFRCDPISEHNRLYWYRQTLGQGPEFLTYFQNEAQLEKSRLLSDRFSAERPKGSFSTLEIQRTEQGDSAMYLCASSSDGGDNSPLHFGNGTRLTVT.